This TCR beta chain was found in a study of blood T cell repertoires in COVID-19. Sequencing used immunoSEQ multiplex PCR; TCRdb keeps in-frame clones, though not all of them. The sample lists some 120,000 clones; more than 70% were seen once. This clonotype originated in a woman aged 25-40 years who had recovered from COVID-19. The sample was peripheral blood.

CDR3 in DNA: TGTGCCAGCAGCTTGGTGGGGGGAGCCGGATACAATGAGCAGTTCTTC. This encodes CASSLVGGAGYNEQFF. The V gene is TRBV5-4, the J gene TRBJ2-1; a possible D gene is TRBD2 (6 bases). The length of the CDR3 is 16 residues. The V and J ends lost 0 bases and 4 bases respectively, with 14 bases between them. Looked up from germline, CDR1 is SGHNT and CDR2 is YYREEE (reference sequence). Full variable domain (remainder filled in from reference TRBV5-4 and TRBJ2-1): ETGVTQSPTHLIKTRGQQVTLRCSSQSGHNTVSWYQQALGQGPQFIFQYYREEENGRGNFPPRFSGLQFPNYSSELNVNALELDDSALYLCASSLVGGAGYNEQFFGPGTRLTVL.